The sequence of this TCR beta chain was determined in a study of blood T cell repertoires in COVID-19. About the study: The United States, Italy and Spain were the sources of the acute and convalescent COVID-19 samples. From T cells, B-cell-depleted T cells, or PBMCs came the material, which was cDNA or gDNA.

Original analysis: Cell counts per sample came from amplifying reference gene primers. Data came from immunoSEQ multiplex PCR; TCRdb stores just in-frame clones and leaves some out. D and trimming come from the DNA, and the V and J calls and clone size come from that table. This repertoire shows 80,000 to 90,000 clones, roughly 90% found once; its top ten account for roughly 1.2%. Sequencing was carried out using peripheral blood. The clonotype comes from a man older than 75 with active or convalescent COVID-19.

The CDR3 DNA reads as TGTGCCAGCAGTTATATACTAGCGACCGACAATGAGCAGTTCTTC. It codes for CASSYILATDNEQFF. The chain has TRBV27 and TRBJ2-1; 7 bases line up with TRBD2. Germline V gene sequence: CDR1 MNHEY, CDR2 SMNVEV (reference sequence). The V segment lost 4 bases and the J segment 5 bases; nucleotides outside the gene matches: 8. CDR3 length: 15 residues.